This T cell receptor beta chain comes out of a study of tumor-infiltrating lymphocytes in primary liver carcinoma. From 450 to 550 ng total RNA, TCR beta cDNA was generated with a primer in the constant region. Researchers made the TCR beta libraries by running three nested multiplex PCR rounds with slightly modified ARM-PCR. From the multiplex PCR reads, TCRdb called clonotypes with MiXCR, one entry per CDR3 protein. The data contain more than 45,000 distinct CDR3 sequences, around 77% of them seen just once; the ten biggest clones take up less than 25%. Details on this clonotype: Its target is not known. Its ends do not fully match the called genes, so a read error is possible.

General study points: There were only about 7.5-25% of top clones found in all five tumor regions.

Scientists recovered RNA and DNA together from approximately 20-30 mg of unsorted bulk tissue. Surgeons treated the primary liver carcinoma of the patients by surgical resection. This clonotype was sampled from a man aged 40-49 years with primary liver carcinoma and hepatitis B virus infection. The material sequenced was liver tumor tissue from sampling region 5. Stated subset: tumor region T5, tumor centre.

The DNA of the CDR3 is TGTACCAGCAGCTTAGATCTGGTGATGGCTCAGCCCCAGCATTTT. This sequence encodes CTSSLDLVMAQPQHF. This chain uses TRBV11-3 with TRBJ1-5; D is ambiguous. This CDR3 contains 15 residues. Germline lookup yields CDR1 SGHNT and CDR2 YENEEA.